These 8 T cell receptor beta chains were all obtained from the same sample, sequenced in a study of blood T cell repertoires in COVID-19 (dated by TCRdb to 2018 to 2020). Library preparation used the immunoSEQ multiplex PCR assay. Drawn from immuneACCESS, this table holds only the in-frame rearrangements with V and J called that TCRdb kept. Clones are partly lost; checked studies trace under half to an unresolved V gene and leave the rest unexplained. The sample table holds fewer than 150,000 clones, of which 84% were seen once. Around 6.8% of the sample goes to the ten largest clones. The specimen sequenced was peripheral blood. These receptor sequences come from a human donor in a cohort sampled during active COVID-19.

The CDR3 reads CASSLRGGAAFF. The CDR3 bases are TGTGCCAGCAGCTTGCGAGGGGGCGCGGCTTTCTTT. This chain joins TRBV5-4 and TRBJ1-1; 7 bases are shared with TRBD1. The V gene end was trimmed by 1 base and the J gene end by 11 bases; junction bases not matched to a gene: 5. The CDR3 loop spans 12 amino acids. Germline V gene lookup returns CDR1 SGHNT and CDR2 YYREEE (reference sequence). Looking up the rest from reference TRBV5-4 and TRBJ1-1 gives the full variable domain: ETGVTQSPTHLIKTRGQQVTLRCSSQSGHNTVSWYQQALGQGPQFIFQYYREEENGRGNFPPRFSGLQFPNYSSELNVNALELDDSALYLCASSLRGGAAFFGQGTRLTVV.

CDR3 residues: CSVKGKLLAGANVLTF. CDR3 nucleotide sequence: TGCAGCGTTAAGGGGAAACTCTTAGCTGGGGCCAACGTCCTGACTTTC. J is TRBJ2-6 and V is TRBV29-1; TRBD1 is a possible D gene (5 bases). The CDR3 runs 16 residues. V lost 5 bases and J lost 2, with 16 bases in between. Germline CDR1 and CDR2: SQVTM and ANQGSEA.

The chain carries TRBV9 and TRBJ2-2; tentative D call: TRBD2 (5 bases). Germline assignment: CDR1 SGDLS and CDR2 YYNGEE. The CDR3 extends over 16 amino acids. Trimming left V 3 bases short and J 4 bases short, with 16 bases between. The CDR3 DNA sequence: TGTGCCAGCAGCGAACAAGTCCCGGAGGTCACCGGGGAGCTGTTTTTT. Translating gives CASSEQVPEVTGELFF.

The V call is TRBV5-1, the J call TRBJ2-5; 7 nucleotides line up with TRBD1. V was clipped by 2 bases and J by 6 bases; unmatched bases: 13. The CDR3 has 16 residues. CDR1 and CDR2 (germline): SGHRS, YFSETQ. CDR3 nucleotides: TGCGCCAGCAGCTTAATCGCGGCAGGGGGTCACCAGACCCAGTACTTC. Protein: CASSLIAAGGHQTQYF. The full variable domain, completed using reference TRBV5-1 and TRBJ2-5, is KAGVTQTPRYLIKTRGQQVTLSCSPISGHRSVSWYQQTPGQGLQFLFEYFSETQRNKGNFPGRFSGRQFSNSRSEMNVSTLELGDSALYLCASSLIAAGGHQTQYFGPGTRLLVL.

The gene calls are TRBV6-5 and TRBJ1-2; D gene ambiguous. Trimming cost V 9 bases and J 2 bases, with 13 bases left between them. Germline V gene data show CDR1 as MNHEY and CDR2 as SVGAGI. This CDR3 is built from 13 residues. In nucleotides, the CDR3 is TGTGCCAGTGAGCGATCCGTCAACTATGGCTACACCTTC. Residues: CASERSVNYGYTF.

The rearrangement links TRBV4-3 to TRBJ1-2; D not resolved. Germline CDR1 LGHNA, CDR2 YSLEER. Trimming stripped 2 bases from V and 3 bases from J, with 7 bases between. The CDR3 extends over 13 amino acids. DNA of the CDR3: TGCGCCAGCAGCCAAATTACGGACTATGGCTACACCTTC. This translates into CASSQITDYGYTF.

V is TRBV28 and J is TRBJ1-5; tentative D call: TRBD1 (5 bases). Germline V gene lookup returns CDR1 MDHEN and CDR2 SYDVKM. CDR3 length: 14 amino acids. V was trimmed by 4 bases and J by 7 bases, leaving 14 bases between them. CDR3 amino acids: CASSSQGQGQPQHF. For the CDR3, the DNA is TGTGCCAGCAGTTCTCAAGGACAAGGACAGCCCCAGCATTTT. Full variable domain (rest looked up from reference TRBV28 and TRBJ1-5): DVKVTQSSRYLVKRTGEKVFLECVQDMDHENMFWYRQDPGLGLRLIYFSYDVKMKEKGDIPEGYSVSREKKERFSLILESASTNQTSMYLCASSSQGQGQPQHFGDGTRLSIL.

The CDR3 sequence: CAWSNTGGPGLGEQFF. The CDR3 region has the DNA TGTGCCTGGAGCAATACGGGGGGGCCTGGCCTAGGCGAGCAGTTCTTC. This sequence joins TRBV30 and TRBJ2-1; 8 nucleotides line up with TRBD2. Per the germline V gene, CDR1 is GTSNPN and CDR2 is SVGIG (reference sequence). The CDR3 contains 16 residues. The V gene end was trimmed by 3 bases and the J gene end by 10 bases; junction bases not matched to a gene: 17.